A single sample is the source of the 15 T cell receptor beta chains below, sequenced in a study of blood T cells in healthy people across ages. PCR was performed a second time for roughly 7 to 12 cycles using a sample-barcoded 5' primer and a J-beta primer mix. TCRdb independently ran MiXCR on the 5' RACE reads; one entry per CDR3 protein. The data show about 1.6 million distinct CDR3 sequences, with about 31% seen just once and approximately 11% held by the top ten. What was sequenced was blood. The receptors were gathered from a woman between 25 and 40 years old in good health.

The chain is built from TRBV20-1 and TRBJ1-1; the D gene is possibly TRBD1 (5 bases). The CDR3 is 13 residues long. With 6 bases removed from V and 4 bases from J, the gap between germline ends came to 15 bases. Germline V gene sequence: CDR1 DFQATT, CDR2 SNEGSKA (reference sequence). Written as DNA, the CDR3 is TGCAGTGCCATGGGGGGTGCATTCACTGAAGCTTTCTTT. It is translated as CSAMGGAFTEAFF.

There are a few counts of this clonotype. The chain couples TRBV4-1 to TRBJ1-4; 7 bases line up with TRBD1. The V gene end was trimmed by 1 base and the J gene end by 3 bases; junction bases not matched to a gene: 2. Germline lookup yields CDR1 MGHRA and CDR2 YSYEKL. This CDR3 is built from 15 residues. CDR3 coding DNA: TGCGCCAGCAGCCAAGTGGGACAGTCTAATGAAAAACTGTTTTTT. Protein product: CASSQVGQSNEKLFF.

This clonotype turned up a few times. V and J are TRBV20-1 and TRBJ1-5, with D possibly being TRBD1 (6 bases). V was cut by 3 bases and J by 3 bases, with 12 bases left in between. The CDR3 is 14 amino acids. Germline V gene lookup returns CDR1 DFQATT and CDR2 SNEGSKA (reference sequence). In DNA form, the CDR3 reads TGCAGTGCTAGTAGCGGACAGTACAATCAGCCCCAGCATTTT. Translated, it gives CSASSGQYNQPQHF.

The chain has TRBV13 and TRBJ2-5; tentative D call: TRBD1 (6 bases). Germline V gene sequence: CDR1 PRHDT, CDR2 FYEKMQ (reference sequence). The CDR3 is 14 residues long. V shed 2 bases and J shed 3 bases, with 10 bases lying between them. The CDR3: CASSLWRQEETQYF. The CDR3 nucleotides are TGTGCCAGCAGCTTATGGCGACAGGAAGAGACCCAGTACTTC. Complete variable domain (other parts from reference TRBV13 and TRBJ2-5): AAGVIQSPRHLIKEKRETATLKCYPIPRHDTVYWYQQGPGQDPQFLISFYEKMQSDKGSIPDRFSAQQFSDYHSELNMSSLELGDSALYFCASSLWRQEETQYFGPGTRLLVL.

This rearrangement joins TRBV11-2 to TRBJ2-3; a possible D gene is TRBD1 (6 bases). The CDR3 covers 16 residues. The V gene's germline CDR1 is SGHAT and CDR2 FQNNGV. Trimming took off 5 bases at V and 2 bases at J, with 17 bases between the two ends. This CDR3 is CASSIRGQINTDTQYF. The CDR3 DNA follows: TGTGCCAGCAGCATTCGTGGACAGATCAACACAGATACGCAGTATTTT.

On this clonotype itself: One junction end does not reproduce the germline sequence, and a read error may be involved. The rearrangement links TRBV9 to TRBJ1-2, with a weak D call TRBD1 (5 bases). There are 15 residues in the CDR3. Germline CDR1 is SGDLS and CDR2 is YYNGEE. The CDR3 sequence: CASSVGHPDTYGYNF. The CDR3, as DNA: TGTGCCAGCAGCGTGGGGCACCCAGATACCTATGGCTACAACTTC.

This clonotype was picked up many times. This chain uses TRBV20-1 with TRBJ2-4; D is uncertain. Trimming left V 5 bases short and J 3 bases short, with 11 bases between. Per the germline V gene, CDR1 is DFQATT and CDR2 is SNEGSKA (reference sequence). The CDR3 runs to 13 residues. The CDR3 reads CSADPPNKNIQYF. Written as DNA, the CDR3 is TGCAGTGCTGACCCCCCCAACAAAAACATTCAGTACTTC.

The V gene is TRBV7-2, the J gene TRBJ1-6; 7 bases map to TRBD1. CDR1 is SGHTA and CDR2 is FQGNSA in the germline V gene. Trimming at V came to 5 bases and at J to 9 bases, leaving 7 bases not matched to a gene. The CDR3 is made up of 14 amino acids. The DNA of the CDR3 is TGTGCCAGCAGCAAACAGGGGATGACTTCACCCCTCCACTTT. Its translation is CASSKQGMTSPLHF.

This chain links TRBV29-1 with TRBJ1-2; TRBD1 matches 9 bases. The CDR3 consists of 15 residues. CDR1 and CDR2 from the germline V gene are SQVTM and ANQGSEA. With V trimmed by 2 bases and J by 4 bases, 8 bases remained unmatched. The CDR3 bases are TGCAGCGTTGAACGGACAGGGGTTTGGGTCTATGGCTACACCTTC. Translating it yields CSVERTGVWVYGYTF.

The chain has TRBV5-6 and TRBJ1-2, with D possibly TRBD1 on 5 matching bases. The CDR3 loop spans 13 amino acids. Germline lookup yields CDR1 SGHDT and CDR2 YYEEEE. Trimming left V 4 bases short and J 8 bases short, with 15 bases between. The CDR3 DNA sequence: TGTGCCAGCAGCCCGGACATAAAGAAAGGCTACACCTTC. The encoded protein is CASSPDIKKGYTF. The full variable domain, completed using reference TRBV5-6 and TRBJ1-2, is DAGVTQSPTHLIKTRGQQVTLRCSPKSGHDTVSWYQQALGQGPQFIFQYYEEEERQRGNFPDRFSGHQFPNYSSELNVNALLLGDSALYLCASSPDIKKGYTFGSGTRLTVV.

The chain couples TRBV20-1 to TRBJ1-2, with a weak D call TRBD1 (5 bases). This CDR3 has 12 amino acids. Germline assignment: CDR1 DFQATT and CDR2 SNEGSKA (reference sequence). The V and J ends lost 3 bases and 4 bases respectively, with 9 bases between them. The CDR3: CSASRGLYGYTF. In DNA, the CDR3 is TGCAGTGCTAGTAGGGGACTCTATGGCTACACCTTC.

This clonotype was counted at least ten times. The rearrangement links TRBV29-1 to TRBJ1-1, with D uncertain. In germline, CDR1 is SQVTM, CDR2 ANQGSEA. This CDR3 is 15 amino acids long. Trimming pared 3 bases from V and 0 bases from J, leaving 14 bases between. The CDR3 loop is CSVEPSTLMNTEAFF. The CDR3 nucleotides read TGCAGCGTTGAGCCCTCGACACTCATGAACACTGAAGCTTTCTTT.

CDR3: CASSLTSGGAQEQFF. The DNA of the CDR3 is TGCGCCAGCAGCTTAACTAGCGGGGGGGCACAGGAGCAGTTCTTC. The chain combines TRBV5-1 with TRBJ2-1, with 13 bases lining up with TRBD2. Losses at the gene ends were 2 bases for V and 10 bases for J; bases not matched to a gene: 6. Per the germline V gene, CDR1 is SGHRS and CDR2 is YFSETQ. The CDR3 runs 15 residues.

The chain uses TRBV9 and TRBJ2-5, with 11 nucleotides matching TRBD2. CDR3 length equals 15 residues. Germline V gene data show CDR1 as SGDLS and CDR2 as YYNGEE. J lost 5 bases, V lost 3 bases, and 6 bases had no gene match. The CDR3 DNA reads as TGTGCCAGCAGCGGAGTAGCGGGAGGGAAGGAGACCCAGTACTTC. It yields the protein CASSGVAGGKETQYF. Together with reference TRBV9 and TRBJ2-5, the CDR3 gives the full variable domain: DSGVTQTPKHLITATGQRVTLRCSPRSGDLSVYWYQQSLDQGLQFLIQYYNGEERAKGNILERFSAQQFPDLHSELNLSSLELGDSALYFCASSGVAGGKETQYFGPGTRLLVL.

Points on this clonotype: This may come from a read error, since a much larger clone is one base off. The genes are TRBV29-1 and TRBJ2-5; D assignment may be TRBD1 or TRBD2 (5 bases each). CDR3 size: 14 residues. The ends were cut back, 6 bases at V and 1 base at J, with 15 bases in the middle. Germline V gene sequence: CDR1 SQVTM, CDR2 ANQGSEA. The CDR3 region is CSVYRDGVQETQYF. The CDR3 bases are TGCAGCGTCTACCGGGACGGGGTCCAAGAGACCCAGTACTTC.